This TCR beta chain emerged from a study of shared clonotypes between healthy human individuals. A word on this clone: Its specificity is not known.

This CDR3 is built from 14 residues. Trimming at V came to 1 base and at J to 5 bases, leaving 7 bases not matched to a gene. Germline-derived CDR1 and CDR2 are GTSNPN and SVGIG (reference sequence). TCRdb's copy holds only in-frame clones and misses some; the assay was immunoSEQ multiplex PCR. This table holds 400,000 to 500,000 clones, about 79% found once. Points from the study as a whole: Represented diversity (both genetic and exposure-history) was limited by the small number of donors. Sampling used blood alone; tissue repertoires probably differ.

This clonotype was obtained from a woman aged 40 to 50 in good health. Some clones in this sample may be carry-over from other donors' samples. The genes are TRBV30 and TRBJ2-5; 7 bases align to TRBD2. Sequencing was performed on PBMCs. The CDR3 reads CAWSGGGSSETQYF. The CDR3 coding sequence is TGTGCCTGGAGTGGGGGCGGGAGTTCGGAGACCCAGTACTTC.